The present T cell receptor (beta chain) was sequenced within a study of T cells in localized non-small cell lung cancer. TCRdb's table, derived via immunoSEQ multiplex PCR, lists solely in-frame clones and lacks some. The sample records tens of thousands of clones, almost 85% being singletons. Trimming took 3 bases from V and 1 from J; bases not matched to a gene: 4. The V gene's germline CDR1 is SGDLS and CDR2 YYNGEE. The CDR3 sequence is 15 residues long. The genes are TRBV9 and TRBJ1-2, with 9 positions matching TRBD1. The sequenced sample was peripheral blood, obtained before any cancer treatment. This sequence was found in a man aged 35 to 70 with stage I lung adenocarcinoma. The CDR3 protein is CASSADRGLNYGYTF. The DNA of the CDR3 is TGTGCCAGCAGCGCGGACAGGGGCCTTAACTATGGCTACACCTTC. Combining the CDR3 with reference TRBV9 and TRBJ1-2 gives the whole variable domain DSGVTQTPKHLITATGQRVTLRCSPRSGDLSVYWYQQSLDQGLQFLIQYYNGEERAKGNILERFSAQQFPDLHSELNLSSLELGDSALYFCASSADRGLNYGYTFGSGTRLTVV.